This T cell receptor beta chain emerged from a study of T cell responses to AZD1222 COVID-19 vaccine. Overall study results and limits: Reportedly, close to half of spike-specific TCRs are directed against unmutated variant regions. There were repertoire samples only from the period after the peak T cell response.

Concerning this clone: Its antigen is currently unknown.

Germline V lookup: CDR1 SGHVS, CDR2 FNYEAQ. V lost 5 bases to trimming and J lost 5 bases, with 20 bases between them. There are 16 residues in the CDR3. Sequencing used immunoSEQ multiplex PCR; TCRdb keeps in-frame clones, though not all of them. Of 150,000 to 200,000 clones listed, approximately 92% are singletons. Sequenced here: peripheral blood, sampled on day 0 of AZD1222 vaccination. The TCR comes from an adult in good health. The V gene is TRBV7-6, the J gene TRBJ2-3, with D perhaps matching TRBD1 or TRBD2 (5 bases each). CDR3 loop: CASSPTRAGTEDTQYF. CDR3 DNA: TGTGCCAGCAGCCCAACACGCGCAGGGACCGAAGATACGCAGTATTTT.